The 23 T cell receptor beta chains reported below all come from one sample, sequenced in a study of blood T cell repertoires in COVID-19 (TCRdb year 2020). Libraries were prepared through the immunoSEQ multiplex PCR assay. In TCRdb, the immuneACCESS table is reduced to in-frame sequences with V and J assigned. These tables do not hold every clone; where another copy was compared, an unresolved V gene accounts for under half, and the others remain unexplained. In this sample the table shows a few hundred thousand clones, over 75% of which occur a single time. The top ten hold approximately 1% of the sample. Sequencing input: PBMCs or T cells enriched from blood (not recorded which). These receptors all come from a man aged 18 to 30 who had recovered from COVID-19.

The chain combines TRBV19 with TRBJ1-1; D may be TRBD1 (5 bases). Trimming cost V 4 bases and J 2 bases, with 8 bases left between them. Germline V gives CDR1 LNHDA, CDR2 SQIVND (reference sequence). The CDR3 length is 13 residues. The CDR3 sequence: CASSTTANTEAFF. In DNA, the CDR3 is TGTGCCAGTAGTACGACAGCTAACACTGAAGCTTTCTTT.

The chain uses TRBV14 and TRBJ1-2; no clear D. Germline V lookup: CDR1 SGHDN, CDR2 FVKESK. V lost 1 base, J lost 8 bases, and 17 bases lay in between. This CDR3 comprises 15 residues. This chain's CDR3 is CASSQVNGGSSGYTF. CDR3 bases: TGTGCCAGCAGCCAAGTCAACGGAGGGAGCTCGGGCTACACCTTC.

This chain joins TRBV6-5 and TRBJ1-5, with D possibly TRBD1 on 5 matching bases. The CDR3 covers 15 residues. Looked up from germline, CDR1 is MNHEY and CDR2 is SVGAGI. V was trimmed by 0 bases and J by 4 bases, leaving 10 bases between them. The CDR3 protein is CASSYSGGTNQPQHF. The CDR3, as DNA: TGTGCCAGCAGTTACTCAGGAGGGACTAATCAGCCCCAGCATTTT.

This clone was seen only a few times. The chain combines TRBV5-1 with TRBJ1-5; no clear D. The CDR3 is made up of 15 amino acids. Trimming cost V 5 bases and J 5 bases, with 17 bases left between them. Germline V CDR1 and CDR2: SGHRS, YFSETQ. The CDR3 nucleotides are TGCGCCAGCAGTCCCGTCGGGATCGGGGATCAGCCCCAGCATTTT. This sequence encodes CASSPVGIGDQPQHF.

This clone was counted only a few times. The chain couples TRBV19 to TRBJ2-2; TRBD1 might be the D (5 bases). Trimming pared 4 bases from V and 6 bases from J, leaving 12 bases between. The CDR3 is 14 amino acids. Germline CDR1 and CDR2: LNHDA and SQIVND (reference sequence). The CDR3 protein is CASSTGFFAGELFF. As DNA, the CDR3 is TGTGCCAGTAGTACAGGGTTTTTCGCCGGGGAGCTGTTTTTT.

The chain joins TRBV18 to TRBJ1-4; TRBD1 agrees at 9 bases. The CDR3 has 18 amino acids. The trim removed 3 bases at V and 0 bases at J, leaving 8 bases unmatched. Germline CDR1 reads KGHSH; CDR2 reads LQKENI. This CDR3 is CASSPVTQGATTNEKLFF. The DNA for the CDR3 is TGTGCCAGCTCACCCGTGACACAGGGGGCGACAACTAATGAAAAACTGTTTTTT.

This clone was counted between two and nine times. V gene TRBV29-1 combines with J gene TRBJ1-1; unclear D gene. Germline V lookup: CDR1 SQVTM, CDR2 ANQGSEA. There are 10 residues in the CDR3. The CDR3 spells CIGLGGEAFF. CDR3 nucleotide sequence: TGCATCGGACTTGGAGGTGAAGCTTTCTTT.

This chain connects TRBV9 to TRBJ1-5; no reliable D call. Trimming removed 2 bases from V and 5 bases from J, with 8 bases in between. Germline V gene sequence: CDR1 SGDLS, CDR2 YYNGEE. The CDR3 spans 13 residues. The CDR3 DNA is TGTGCCAGCAGCGTCGACTTGGATCAGCCCCAGCATTTT. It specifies CASSVDLDQPQHF.

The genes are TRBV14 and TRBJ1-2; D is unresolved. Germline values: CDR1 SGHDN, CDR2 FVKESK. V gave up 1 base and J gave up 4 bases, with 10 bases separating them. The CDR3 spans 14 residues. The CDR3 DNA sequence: TGTGCCAGCAGCCAAGGACGGAGCTTCTATGGCTACACCTTC. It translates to CASSQGRSFYGYTF.

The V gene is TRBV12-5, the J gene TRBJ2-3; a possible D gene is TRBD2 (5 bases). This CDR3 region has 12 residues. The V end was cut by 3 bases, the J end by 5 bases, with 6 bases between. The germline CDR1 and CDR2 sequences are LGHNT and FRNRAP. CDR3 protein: CASGLREDTQYF. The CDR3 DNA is TGTGCTAGTGGTTTACGGGAAGATACGCAGTATTTT. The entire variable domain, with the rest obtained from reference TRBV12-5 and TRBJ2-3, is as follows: DARVTQTPRHKVTEMGQEVTMRCQPILGHNTVFWYRQTMMQGLELLAYFRNRAPLDDSGMPKDRFSAEMPDATLATLKIQPSEPRDSAVYFCASGLREDTQYFGPGTRLTVL.

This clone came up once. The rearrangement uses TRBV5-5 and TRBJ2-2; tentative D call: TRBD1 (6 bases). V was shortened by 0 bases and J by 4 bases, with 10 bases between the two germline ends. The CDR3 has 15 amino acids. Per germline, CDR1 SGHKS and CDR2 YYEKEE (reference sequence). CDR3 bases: TGTGCCAGCAGCTTGGTTGGGGGCTTCACCGGGGAGCTGTTTTTT. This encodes CASSLVGGFTGELFF.

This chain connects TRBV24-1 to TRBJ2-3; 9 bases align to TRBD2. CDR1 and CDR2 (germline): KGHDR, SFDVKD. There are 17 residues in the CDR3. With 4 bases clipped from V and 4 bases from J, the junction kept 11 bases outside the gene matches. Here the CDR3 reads CATSDSSGGLGPDTQYF. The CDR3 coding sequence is TGTGCCACCAGTGACTCAAGCGGGGGGCTGGGCCCAGATACGCAGTATTTT.

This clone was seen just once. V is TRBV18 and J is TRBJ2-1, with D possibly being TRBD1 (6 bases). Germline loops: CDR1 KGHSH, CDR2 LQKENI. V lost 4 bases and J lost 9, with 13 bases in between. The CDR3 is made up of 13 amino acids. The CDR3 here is CASSLIIGGEQFF. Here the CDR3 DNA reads TGTGCCAGCTCACTAATCATAGGGGGTGAGCAGTTCTTC.

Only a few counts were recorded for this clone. DNA for the CDR3: TGTGCCAGCTCCCCCACGGACAGGGGAGGAGACTATGGCTACACCTTC. Its translation is CASSPTDRGGDYGYTF. The rearrangement joins TRBV18 to TRBJ1-2; 9 nucleotides match TRBD1. The junction had 11 bases not matched to a gene; V was cut back by 6 bases and J by 3 bases. The germline CDR1 and CDR2 sequences are KGHSH and LQKENI. The CDR3 length is 16 residues.

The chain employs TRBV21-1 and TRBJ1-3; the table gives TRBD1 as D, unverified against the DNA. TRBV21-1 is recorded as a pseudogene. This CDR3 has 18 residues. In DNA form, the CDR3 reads TGTGCCAGCAGCAAAGTTTCTGGGGACAGGGGGAGGACAGGCACCATATATTTT. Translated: CASSKVSGDRGRTGTIYF.

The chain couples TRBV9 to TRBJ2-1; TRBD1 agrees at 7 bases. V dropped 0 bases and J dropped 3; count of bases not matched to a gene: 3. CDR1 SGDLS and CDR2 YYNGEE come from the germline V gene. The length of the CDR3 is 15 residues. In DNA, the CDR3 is TGTGCCAGCAGCGTAGGAGGGGGCGACTACAATGAGCAGTTCTTC. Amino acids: CASSVGGGDYNEQFF.

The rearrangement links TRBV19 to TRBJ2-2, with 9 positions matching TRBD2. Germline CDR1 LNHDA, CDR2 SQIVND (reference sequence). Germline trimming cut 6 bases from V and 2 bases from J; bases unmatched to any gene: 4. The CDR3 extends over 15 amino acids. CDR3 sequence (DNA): TGTGCCAGTAGGGGACTAGCATTAAACACCGGGGAGCTGTTTTTT. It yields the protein CASRGLALNTGELFF.

In nucleotides, the CDR3 is TGTGCCAGCGTCCGGGACAGGACTAACTATGGCTACACCTTC. Protein product: CASVRDRTNYGYTF. The chain uses TRBV5-8 and TRBJ1-2, with 8 positions matching TRBD1. Looked up from germline, CDR1 is SGHTS and CDR2 is YDEGEE. The CDR3 contains 14 residues. V lost 7 bases, J lost 0 bases, and 5 bases stayed unmatched.

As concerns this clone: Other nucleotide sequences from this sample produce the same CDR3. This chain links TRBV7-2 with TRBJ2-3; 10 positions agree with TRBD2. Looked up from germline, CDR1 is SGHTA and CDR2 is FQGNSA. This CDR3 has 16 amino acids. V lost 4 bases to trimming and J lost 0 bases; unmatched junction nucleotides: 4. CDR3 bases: TGTGCCAGCAGCTCAAGACTAGCGGGCAGCACAGATACGCAGTATTTT. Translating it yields CASSSRLAGSTDTQYF.

The CDR3 DNA reads TGCGCCAGCAGCTTCCCGGCGCGGAAGAACACTGAAGCTTTCTTT. Protein sequence: CASSFPARKNTEAFF. The chain employs TRBV4-1 and TRBJ1-1, with no clear D. In germline, CDR1 is MGHRA, CDR2 YSYEKL. V dropped 5 bases and J dropped 1 base, with 14 bases sitting between them. The CDR3 totals 15 residues.

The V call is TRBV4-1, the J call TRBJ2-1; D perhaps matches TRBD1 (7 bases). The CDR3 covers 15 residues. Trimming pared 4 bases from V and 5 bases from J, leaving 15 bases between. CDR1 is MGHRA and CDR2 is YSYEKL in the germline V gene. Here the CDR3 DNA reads TGCGCCAGCAGCCTTTTTGGCAGGGGGGACAATGAGCAGTTCTTC. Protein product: CASSLFGRGDNEQFF.

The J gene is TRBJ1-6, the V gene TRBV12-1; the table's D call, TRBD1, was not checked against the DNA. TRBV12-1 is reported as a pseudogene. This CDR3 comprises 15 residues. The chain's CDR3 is CASSFEARVGSPLHF. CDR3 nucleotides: TGTGCCAGCAGCTTTGAGGCCAGGGTCGGTTCACCCCTCCACTTT.

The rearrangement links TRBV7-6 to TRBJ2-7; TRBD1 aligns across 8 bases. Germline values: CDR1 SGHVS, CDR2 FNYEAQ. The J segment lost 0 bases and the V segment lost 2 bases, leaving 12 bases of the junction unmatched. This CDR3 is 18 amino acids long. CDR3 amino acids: CASSLTRGRQGSSYEQYF. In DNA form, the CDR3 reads TGTGCCAGCAGCTTAACCAGGGGGCGACAGGGCAGCTCCTACGAGCAGTACTTC. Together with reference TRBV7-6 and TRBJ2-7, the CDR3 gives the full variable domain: GAGVSQSPRYKVTKRGQDVALRCDPISGHVSLYWYRQALGQGPEFLTYFNYEAQQDKSGLPNDRFSAERPEGSISTLTIQRTEQRDSAMYRCASSLTRGRQGSSYEQYFGPGTRLTVT.